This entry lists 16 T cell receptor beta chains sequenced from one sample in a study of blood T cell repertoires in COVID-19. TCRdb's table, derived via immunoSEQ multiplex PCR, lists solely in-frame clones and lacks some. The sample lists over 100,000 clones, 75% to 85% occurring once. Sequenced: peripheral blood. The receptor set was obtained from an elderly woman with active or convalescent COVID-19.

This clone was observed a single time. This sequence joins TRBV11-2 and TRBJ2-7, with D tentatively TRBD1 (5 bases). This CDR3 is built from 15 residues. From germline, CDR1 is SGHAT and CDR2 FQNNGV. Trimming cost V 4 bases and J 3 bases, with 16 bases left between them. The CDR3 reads CASSSPYSQGYEQYF. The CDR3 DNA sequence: TGTGCCAGCAGCTCGCCGTATAGTCAGGGCTACGAGCAGTACTTC.

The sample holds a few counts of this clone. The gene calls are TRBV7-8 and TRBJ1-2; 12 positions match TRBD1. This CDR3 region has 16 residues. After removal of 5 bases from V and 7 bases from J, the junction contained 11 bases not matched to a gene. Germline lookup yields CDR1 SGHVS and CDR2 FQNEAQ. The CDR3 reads CASSPGTGGRVGGYTF. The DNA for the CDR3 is TGTGCCAGCAGCCCCGGGACAGGGGGCAGGGTTGGTGGCTACACCTTC.

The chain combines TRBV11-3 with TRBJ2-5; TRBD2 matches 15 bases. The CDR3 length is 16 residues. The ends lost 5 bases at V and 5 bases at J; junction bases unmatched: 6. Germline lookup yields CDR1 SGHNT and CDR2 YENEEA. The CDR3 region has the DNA TGTGCCAGCAGCCGAGGGACTAGCGGGAGGTCTGAGACCCAGTACTTC. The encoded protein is CASSRGTSGRSETQYF. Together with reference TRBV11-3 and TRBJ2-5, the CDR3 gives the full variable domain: EAGVVQSPRYKIIEKKQPVAFWCNPISGHNTLYWYLQNLGQGPELLIRYENEEAVDDSQLPKDRFSAERLKGVDSTLKIQPAELGDSAVYLCASSRGTSGRSETQYFGPGTRLLVL.

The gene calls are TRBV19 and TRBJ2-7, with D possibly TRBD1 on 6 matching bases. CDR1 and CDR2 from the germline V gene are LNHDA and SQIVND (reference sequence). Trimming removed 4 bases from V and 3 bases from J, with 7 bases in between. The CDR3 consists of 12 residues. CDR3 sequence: CASSNRVYEQYF. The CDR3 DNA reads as TGTGCCAGTAGTAACAGGGTCTACGAGCAGTACTTC.

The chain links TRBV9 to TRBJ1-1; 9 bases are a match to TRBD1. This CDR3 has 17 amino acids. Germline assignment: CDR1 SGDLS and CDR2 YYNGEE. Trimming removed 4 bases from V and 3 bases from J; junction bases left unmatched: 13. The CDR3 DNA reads TGTGCCAGCAGCCCCCGGGACAGGGCGGTCTGGGACACTGAAGCTTTCTTT. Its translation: CASSPRDRAVWDTEAFF.

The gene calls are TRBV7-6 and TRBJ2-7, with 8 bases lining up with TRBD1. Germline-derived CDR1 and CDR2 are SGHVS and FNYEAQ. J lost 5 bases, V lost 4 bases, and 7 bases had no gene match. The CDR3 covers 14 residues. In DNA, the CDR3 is TGTGCCAGCAGCTCCGCAGGGGGCAGCGACGAGCAGTACTTC. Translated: CASSSAGGSDEQYF.

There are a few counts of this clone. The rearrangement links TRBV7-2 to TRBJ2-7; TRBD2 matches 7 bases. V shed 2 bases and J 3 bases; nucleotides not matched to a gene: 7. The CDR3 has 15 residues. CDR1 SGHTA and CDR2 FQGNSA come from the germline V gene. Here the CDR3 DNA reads TGTGCCAGCAGCTTACAGCATGGCGGGAGCTACGAGCAGTACTTC. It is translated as CASSLQHGGSYEQYF.

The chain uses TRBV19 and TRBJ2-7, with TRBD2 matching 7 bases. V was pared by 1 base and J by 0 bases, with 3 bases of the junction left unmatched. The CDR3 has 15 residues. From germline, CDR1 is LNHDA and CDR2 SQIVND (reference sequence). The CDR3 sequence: CASSIGRGSSYEQYF. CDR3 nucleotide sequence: TGTGCCAGTAGTATAGGGCGGGGGAGCTCCTACGAGCAGTACTTC. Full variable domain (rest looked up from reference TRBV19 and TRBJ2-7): DGGITQSPKYLFRKEGQNVTLSCEQNLNHDAMYWYRQDPGQGLRLIYYSQIVNDFQKGDIAEGYSVSREKKESFPLTVTSAQKNPTAFYLCASSIGRGSSYEQYFGPGTRLTVT.

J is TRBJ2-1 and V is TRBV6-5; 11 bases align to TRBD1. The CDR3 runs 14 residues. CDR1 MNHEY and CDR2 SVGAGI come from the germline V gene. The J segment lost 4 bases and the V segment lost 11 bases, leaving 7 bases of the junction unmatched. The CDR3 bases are TGTGCCGGGGAGAGGGACAGGGGGTACAATGAGCAGTTCTTC. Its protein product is CAGERDRGYNEQFF.

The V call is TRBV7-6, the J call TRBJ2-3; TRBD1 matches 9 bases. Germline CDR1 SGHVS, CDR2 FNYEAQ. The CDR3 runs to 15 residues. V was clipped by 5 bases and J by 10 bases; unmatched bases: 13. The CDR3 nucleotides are TGTGCCAGCAGCCCCACCGGGACAGGGCCTTCTCCGCAGTATTTT. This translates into CASSPTGTGPSPQYF.

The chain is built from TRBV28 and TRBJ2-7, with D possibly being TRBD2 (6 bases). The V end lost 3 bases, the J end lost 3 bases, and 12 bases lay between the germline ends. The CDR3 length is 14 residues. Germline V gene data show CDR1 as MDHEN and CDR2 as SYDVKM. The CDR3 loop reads CASSFSTSFYEQYF. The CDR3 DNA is TGTGCCAGCAGTTTCTCGACTAGTTTCTACGAGCAGTACTTC.

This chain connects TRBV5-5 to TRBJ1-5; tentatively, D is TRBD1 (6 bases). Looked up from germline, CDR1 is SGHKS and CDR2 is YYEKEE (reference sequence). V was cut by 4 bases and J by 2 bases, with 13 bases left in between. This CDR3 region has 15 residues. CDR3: CASSEGRQGNQPQHF. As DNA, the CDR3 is TGTGCCAGCAGCGAGGGGCGACAGGGCAATCAGCCCCAGCATTTT.

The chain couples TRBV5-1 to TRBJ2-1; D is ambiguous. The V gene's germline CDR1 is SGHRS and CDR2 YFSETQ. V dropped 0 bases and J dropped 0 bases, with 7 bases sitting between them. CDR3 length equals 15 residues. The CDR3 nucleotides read TGCGCCAGCAGCTTGGACGGTGGCTCCTACAATGAGCAGTTCTTC. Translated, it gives CASSLDGGSYNEQFF.

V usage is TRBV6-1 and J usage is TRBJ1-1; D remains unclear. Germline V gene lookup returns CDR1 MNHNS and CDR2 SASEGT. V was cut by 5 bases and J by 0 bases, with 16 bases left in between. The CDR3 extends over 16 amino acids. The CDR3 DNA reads TGTGCCAGCAGTCAAGGGTGGGAGAACCTGAACACTGAAGCTTTCTTT. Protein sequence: CASSQGWENLNTEAFF.

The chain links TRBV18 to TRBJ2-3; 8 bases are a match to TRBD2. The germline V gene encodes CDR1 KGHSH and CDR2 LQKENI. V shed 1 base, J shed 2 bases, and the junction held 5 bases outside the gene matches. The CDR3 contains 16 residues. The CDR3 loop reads CASSPRTSGNTDTQYF. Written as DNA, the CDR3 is TGTGCCAGCTCACCACGTACTAGCGGAAACACAGATACGCAGTATTTT.

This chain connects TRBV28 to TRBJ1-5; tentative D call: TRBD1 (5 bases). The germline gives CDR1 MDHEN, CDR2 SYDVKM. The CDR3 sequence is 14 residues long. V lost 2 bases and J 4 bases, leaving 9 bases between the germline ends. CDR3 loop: CASSLPRDNQPQHF. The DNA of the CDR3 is TGTGCCAGCAGTTTACCCAGGGATAATCAGCCCCAGCATTTT.